The following is a T cell receptor beta chain sequence with its context. Its antigen is unknown. The data were obtained in a study of cytomegalovirus exposure and HLA in healthy donors. Study findings and constraints: Some V segments, including TRBV6-2 and TRBV6-3, were excluded as indistinguishable. A later analysis found that most CMV-associated TCR beta chains appeared HLA-restricted.

The PCR employed 60 Vbeta primers together with 13 Jbeta primers. Produced via immunoSEQ multiplex PCR; TCRdb's table is partial and in-frame only. The table has 150,000 to 200,000 clones, about 77% seen once. The V gene's germline CDR1 is SEHNR and CDR2 FQNEAQ (reference sequence). With 0 bases removed from V and 5 bases from J, the gap between germline ends came to 4 bases. The CDR3 spans 13 residues. The chain recombines TRBV7-9 with TRBJ1-4; no clear D. The clonotype was recovered from a man younger than 35 in good health and CMV-seropositive. The sample comprised PBMCs. DNA of the CDR3: TGTGCCAGCAGCTTAGCCCCAAATGAAAAACTGTTTTTT. Protein: CASSLAPNEKLFF.